The sequence of this T cell receptor (beta chain) was determined in a study of blood T cell repertoires in COVID-19. About the research overall: The study drew acute and convalescent COVID-19 samples from the United States, Italy and Spain. T cells, B-cell-depleted T cells, or PBMCs supplied cDNA or gDNA.

Per the original methods: Amplification of reference gene primers provided the estimated nucleated cell counts. The protocol was immunoSEQ multiplex PCR, while the TCRdb copy is restricted to in-frame clones and leaves out a portion. V and J calls and clone size are as listed in that table; D and trimming were resolved from the DNA. The sample lists about 98,000 clones; approximately 84% were seen once. This clone turned up a few times. The CDR3 loop spans 17 amino acids. V was clipped by 1 base and J by 1 base, with 16 bases between them. In germline, CDR1 is LGHNA, CDR2 YNFKEQ. The sequencing sample was made of peripheral blood. The chain has TRBV4-2 and TRBJ1-1; D might be TRBD1 (6 bases). This receptor was taken from an elderly woman with acute or convalescent COVID-19. CDR3 in amino acids: CASSQVMTQGSNTEAFF. The DNA for the CDR3 is TGTGCCAGCAGCCAAGTTATGACACAGGGCTCGAACACTGAAGCTTTCTTT.